These T cell receptor beta chains were read from a single sample in a study of cytomegalovirus exposure and HLA in healthy donors. The assay was immunoSEQ multiplex PCR, and TCRdb's table has in-frame clones only and misses some. Found here are 150,000 to 200,000 clones; the top ten clones hold about 0.79%. What was sequenced was PBMCs. The receptor source for this set is a woman aged 18-29 years in good health and CMV-seropositive. The CDR3 runs from the conserved cysteine through the conserved F or W. D genes are given only for firm matches.

D gene | J gene | V gene | CDR3 DNA | CDR3 protein
NA | TRBJ1-1 | TRBV6-5 | TGTGCCAGCGCCATCACAGGGTTGACTGAAGCTTTCTTT | CASAITGLTEAFF
NA | TRBJ2-5 | TRBV14 | TGTGCCAGCAGCCCCCCGCTATCCCAAGAGACCCAGTACTTC | CASSPPLSQETQYF
NA | TRBJ2-1 | TRBV11-2 | TGTGCCAGCAGCCACCCGCGGCAGGGGAGCTCCTACAATGAGCAGTTCTTC | CASSHPRQGSSYNEQFF
TRBD1 | TRBJ1-2 | TRBV19 | TGTGCCAGTAGACAGACAGGGAGCTATGGCTACACCTTC | CASRQTGSYGYTF
TRBD1 | TRBJ1-1 | TRBV10-3 | TGTGCCATCAGGAAGGGACAGGGGGGGAACACTGAAGCTTTCTTT | CAIRKGQGGNTEAFF
TRBD1 | TRBJ1-2 | TRBV10-1 | TGCGCCAGCAGTGAGTCGACAGGGCCCAACTATGGCTACACCTTC | CASSESTGPNYGYTF
TRBD2 | TRBJ2-7 | TRBV18 | TGTGCCAGCTCACTTACTAGCGGGAGAAGTTACGAGCAGTACTTC | CASSLTSGRSYEQYF
TRBD2 | TRBJ2-2 | TRBV29-1 | TGCAGCGTTGTGAGTAGCGGGAGGGCCGGGGAGCTGTTTTTT | CSVVSSGRAGELFF
TRBD2 | TRBJ2-5 | TRBV7-7 | TGTGCTAGCAGCTCGGGACTAGCGGGGGAAGAGACCCAGTACTTC | CASSSGLAGEETQYF
NA | TRBJ2-7 | TRBV28 | TGTGCCAGCAGTTTAGGCACCTACGAGCAGTACTTC | CASSLGTYEQYF
NA | TRBJ1-1 | TRBV2 | TGTGCCAGCAGTAGCCTAAGTACTGAAGCTTTCTTT | CASSSLSTEAFF
NA | TRBJ1-5 | TRBV28 | TGTGCCAGCAGCCCCGGTCTCGGGGGCAATCAGCCCCAGCATTTT | CASSPGLGGNQPQHF
NA | TRBJ1-1 | TRBV11-1 | TGTGCCAGCAGCTTCCAGGGGTTGAACACTGAAGCTTTCTTT | CASSFQGLNTEAFF
NA | TRBJ2-2 | TRBV6-5 | TGTGCCAGCATTGGGCCCGGGGAGCTGTTTTTT | CASIGPGELFF
TRBD1 | TRBJ2-1 | TRBV27 | TGTGCCAGCAGTCTAGGGGACAGGGTAGTAAATGAGCAGTTCTTC | CASSLGDRVVNEQFF
TRBD2 | TRBJ2-2 | TRBV28 | TGTGCCAGCAGGCTTAGCCTAGCGGCTCCCGGGGAGCTGTTTTTT | CASRLSLAAPGELFF
NA | TRBJ2-3 | TRBV6-5 | TGTGCCAGCAGTTACTCGAGGTACGGAAGCACAGATACGCAGTATTTT | CASSYSRYGSTDTQYF
NA | TRBJ2-7 | TRBV7-2 | TGTGCCAGCAGCCCCTGGGGGGTAGGCGAGCAGTACTTC | CASSPWGVGEQYF
NA | TRBJ1-3 | TRBV30 | TGTGCCTGGAGTAGAGGGAGGGAAGTTAACACCATATATTTT | CAWSRGREVNTIYF
NA | TRBJ2-7 | TRBV2 | TGTGCCACCCGTGAACGCGGCCAATCCTACGAGCAGTACTTC | CATRERGQSYEQYF
NA | TRBJ1-5 | TRBV30 | TGTGCCTGGAGTTCAGGGAGGGCGGGTAATCAGCCCCAGCATTTT | CAWSSGRAGNQPQHF
TRBD2 | TRBJ2-7 | TRBV5-4 | TGTGCCAGCAGCTTAGGGACTAGCGGGAGGTACGAGCAGTACTTC | CASSLGTSGRYEQYF
NA | TRBJ2-7 | TRBV6-1 | TGTGCCAGCAGTGAAACTAGCTCGGGCGAGCAGTACTTC | CASSETSSGEQYF
TRBD2 | TRBJ2-1 | TRBV13 | TGTGCCAGCAGCCACGGGACTAGCGGGCCCCTGCATGGGCAGTTCTTC | CASSHGTSGPLHGQFF
TRBD1 | TRBJ1-1 | TRBV9 | TGTGCCAGCAGCTTAGGACAGGGGGGGGTTACTGAAGCTTTCTTT | CASSLGQGGVTEAFF
TRBD2 | TRBJ2-7 | TRBV12-5 | TGTGCTAGTGCTCAACTCGGACTAGCGGGAGTCTCCGAGCAGTACTTC | CASAQLGLAGVSEQYF
TRBD2 | TRBJ2-2 | TRBV30 | TGTGCCTGGAGTGTGTGGAGCGGGAGAGGGGTGACCGGGGAGCTGTTTTTT | CAWSVWSGRGVTGELFF
TRBD1 | TRBJ2-7 | TRBV4-1 | TGCGCCAGCAGCCGATCCGGGACAGGGGTCGAGCAGTACTTC | CASSRSGTGVEQYF
NA | TRBJ2-1 | TRBV4-2 | TGTGCCAGCAGCCAAGGGCCCGACAGCCAGTTCTTC | CASSQGPDSQFF
TRBD2 | TRBJ2-3 | TRBV9 | TGTGCCAGCAGCGGTGGGACTAGCGGGAGTTTAAATACGCAGTATTTT | CASSGGTSGSLNTQYF
NA | TRBJ2-7 | TRBV6-6 | TGTGCCAGCAGTTACTTCTACAGGGCGCCCGAGCAGTACTTC | CASSYFYRAPEQYF
TRBD2 | TRBJ2-7 | TRBV5-1 | TGCGCCAGCAGCTTGACAGCGGGAGTGGGTGAGCAGTACTTC | CASSLTAGVGEQYF
NA | TRBJ2-1 | TRBV14 | TGTGCCAGCAGCCAAGGGCCAGTGAGGGAGCAGTTCTTC | CASSQGPVREQFF
NA | TRBJ1-5 | TRBV12-5 | TGTGCTAGTGGCAGGGACAATCAGCCCCAGCATTTT | CASGRDNQPQHF
NA | TRBJ2-7 | TRBV5-5 | TGTGCCAGCAGCTTGGCCATGAGGGCGGGCCCCTACGAGCAGTACTTC | CASSLAMRAGPYEQYF
TRBD1 | TRBJ2-5 | TRBV10-1 | TGCGCCAGCTACAGGGGAGTAGTGCTAGAGACCCAGTACTTC | CASYRGVVLETQYF
NA | TRBJ2-6 | TRBV2 | TGTGCCAGCAGTGACCTCGCTGGACACAACTCTGGGGCCAACGTCCTGACTTTC | CASSDLAGHNSGANVLTF
NA | TRBJ1-6 | TRBV11-2 | TGTGCCAGCAGCTTTCAGATTTCACCCCTCCACTTT | CASSFQISPLHF
NA | TRBJ2-1 | TRBV5-5 | TGTGCCAGCAGCTTCGCAGGGAATGAGCAGTTCTTC | CASSFAGNEQFF
NA | TRBJ1-4 | TRBV4-3 | TGCGCCAGCAGCCACGAAGGGCCCCGGAGGGGTGAAAAACTGTTTTTT | CASSHEGPRRGEKLFF
NA | TRBJ1-2 | TRBV5-6 | TGTGCCAGCAGCGGAACCGGGAGCTACACCTTC | CASSGTGSYTF
TRBD2 | TRBJ2-5 | TRBV4-1 | TGCGCCAGCAGCCAAGAATCCCCGGGACTAGCGGGAGGGCCGCAGGGGGAGACCCAGTACTTC | CASSQESPGLAGGPQGETQYF
TRBD2 | TRBJ2-3 | TRBV7-2 | TGTGCCAGCAGCTACAGACTAGCGGGAGGGACAGATACGCAGTATTTT | CASSYRLAGGTDTQYF
TRBD1 | TRBJ2-2 | TRBV5-1 | TGCGCCAGCAGGGTAAAGGGGGCCGCCGGGGAGCTGTTTTTT | CASRVKGAAGELFF
NA | TRBJ1-1 | TRBV7-2 | TGTGCCAGCAGCTTTTATTTCGGGGATGAAGCTTTCTTT | CASSFYFGDEAFF
TRBD1 | TRBJ1-1 | TRBV4-3 | TGCGCCAGCAGCCAAGATCGTGGTTCCGGGACAGGAGCTTTCACTGAAGCTTTCTTT | CASSQDRGSGTGAFTEAFF
NA | TRBJ2-7 | TRBV2 | TGTGCCAGCAGTGGGCTCTACGAGCAGTACTTC | CASSGLYEQYF
TRBD2 | TRBJ2-1 | TRBV27 | TGTGCCAGCAGTTTAGGCGGGGGGCCCTACAATGAGCAGTTCTTC | CASSLGGGPYNEQFF
TRBD1 | TRBJ1-4 | TRBV5-1 | TGCGCCAGCACCAGGGGGGCGGACAGAGATGAAAAACTGTTTTTT | CASTRGADRDEKLFF
TRBD1 | TRBJ1-1 | TRBV30 | TGTGCCTGGAGTGTCGACAGGGTGAACACTGAAGCTTTCTTT | CAWSVDRVNTEAFF
TRBD1 | TRBJ1-2 | TRBV9 | TGTGCCAGCAGCGCCCCATCCTCAGGGGGCAACTATGGCTACACCTTC | CASSAPSSGGNYGYTF
TRBD1 | TRBJ1-2 | TRBV2 | TGTGCCAGCAGCGCCACGACAGGGGGCTACTATGGCTACACCTTC | CASSATTGGYYGYTF